This T cell receptor beta chain was observed in a study of T-cell reconstitution after alpha-beta-depleted transplantation in children. A library of TCRbeta sequences, prepared with unique molecular identifiers, was generated. Each CDR3 protein gets one entry after TCRdb re-called the PCR reads with MiXCR. The data show approximately 980,000 distinct CDR3 sequences, about 31% seen once. Trimming took 4 bases from V and 8 from J, leaving 15 bases between them. From germline, CDR1 is SGHRS and CDR2 YFSETQ. The CDR3 extends over 14 amino acids. Regarding the study as a whole: Alpha-beta T cells about two months after transplant reportedly derived from several hundred expanded graft clones.

Note on this clonotype: What it binds is unknown.

The sequences come from PBMCs, mostly from graft donor cells, collected 360 days after TCRalphabeta/CD19-depleted stem cell transplant. V gene TRBV5-1 combines with J gene TRBJ1-4; the D gene is possibly TRBD1 (5 bases). This sequence originates from a boy less than two years old who had a stem cell transplant for SCID, so the T cells may come from the graft donor. CDR3 protein: CASSMVGRGEKLFF. In DNA, the CDR3 is TGCGCCAGCAGCATGGTCGGGCGGGGCGAAAAACTGTTTTTT. Combining the CDR3 with reference TRBV5-1 and TRBJ1-4 gives the whole variable domain KAGVTQTPRYLIKTRGQQVTLSCSPISGHRSVSWYQQTPGQGLQFLFEYFSETQRNKGNFPGRFSGRQFSNSRSEMNVSTLELGDSALYLCASSMVGRGEKLFFGSGTQLSVL.